Below, one T cell receptor (beta chain) is given with its context. Its antigen is unknown. The CDR3 sequence is 16 residues long. V lost 0 bases and J lost 2, with 8 bases in between. Germline V gives CDR1 MNHEY, CDR2 SVGAGI. This record comes from a study of cytomegalovirus exposure and HLA in healthy donors. Study outcomes and limitations: Equally common other TCR beta chains were less clonally expanded than HLA-associated ones, a later analysis found. In presence/absence analyses, roughly uniform sequencing depth across donors was assumed.

The donors gave bone marrow, and they were healthy. This PCR relied on a set of 60 Vbeta primers and 13 Jbeta primers. Assay: immunoSEQ multiplex PCR; the TCRdb copy retains only in-frame clones and omits some. The data contain about 120,000 clones, about 80% of them seen just once; the ten biggest clones take up 2% to 2.5%. The clonotype was recovered from a young man in good health and CMV-seronegative. Input material: PBMCs. V and J are TRBV6-5 and TRBJ2-6; D unresolved. Here the CDR3 reads CASSYSADPGANVLTF. CDR3 coding DNA: TGTGCCAGCAGTTACTCGGCGGATCCTGGGGCCAACGTCCTGACTTTC.